This paragraph reports one T cell receptor (beta chain). No antigen is known for it. The sample comes from a study of chemoradiotherapy in HPV16-positive cancers. Study-level findings and limits: Non-HPV-specific T cells did not expand in tumors during treatment, whereas candidate HPV-specific clones and E7-related motifs did.

CDR1 is MNHEY and CDR2 is SVGAGI in the germline V gene. V lost 1 base and J lost 5, with 11 bases in between. This CDR3 region has 14 residues. Sequencing was performed with immunoSEQ multiplex PCR; in TCRdb, only in-frame clones are kept and a portion is missing. The sample yields approximately 13,000 clones, more than 70% seen once. This clonotype was sampled from a human donor with HPV-associated anogenital cancer. The sample consisted of tumor tissue, taken from a patient who underwent chemoradiotherapy. The V call is TRBV6-5, the J call TRBJ1-1; weak D call: TRBD1 (5 bases). Written as DNA, the CDR3 is TGTGCCAGCAGTTACTGGCAGGGCAGGACTGAAGCTTTCTTT. This codes for CASSYWQGRTEAFF.